This T cell receptor (beta chain) was sequenced in a study of breast tumors, draining lymph nodes, adjacent tissues. Study conclusions and caveats: Compared with basal-like, luminal-like tumors shared significantly more repertoire with nontumor tissue. Tumor repertoires ranked between lymph nodes and nontumor tissue in diversity, with V and J gene preferences.

In TCRdb, the multiplex PCR reads were re-called with MiXCR into one record per CDR3 protein. Of some 83,000 distinct CDR3 sequences in the sample, about 21% are singletons; the top ten hold approximately 2.5%. The CDR3 consists of 14 residues. V lost 1 base and J lost 1, with 7 bases in between. The germline CDR1 and CDR2 sequences are SGHRS and YFSETQ. On this clonotype: The antigen remains undetermined.

Axillary draining lymph nodes of breast cancer patients supplied the node samples. This sequence originates from a female donor with breast cancer. Some clones in this sample may be carry-over from other donors' samples. This chain links TRBV5-1 with TRBJ2-3; D is uncertain. Sample: axillary lymph node tissue. CDR3: CASSLLFRTDTQYF. CDR3 nucleotide sequence: TGCGCCAGCAGCTTGCTCTTCCGCACAGATACGCAGTATTTT. Variable domain in full (rest from reference TRBV5-1 and TRBJ2-3): KAGVTQTPRYLIKTRGQQVTLSCSPISGHRSVSWYQQTPGQGLQFLFEYFSETQRNKGNFPGRFSGRQFSNSRSEMNVSTLELGDSALYLCASSLLFRTDTQYFGPGTRLTVL.